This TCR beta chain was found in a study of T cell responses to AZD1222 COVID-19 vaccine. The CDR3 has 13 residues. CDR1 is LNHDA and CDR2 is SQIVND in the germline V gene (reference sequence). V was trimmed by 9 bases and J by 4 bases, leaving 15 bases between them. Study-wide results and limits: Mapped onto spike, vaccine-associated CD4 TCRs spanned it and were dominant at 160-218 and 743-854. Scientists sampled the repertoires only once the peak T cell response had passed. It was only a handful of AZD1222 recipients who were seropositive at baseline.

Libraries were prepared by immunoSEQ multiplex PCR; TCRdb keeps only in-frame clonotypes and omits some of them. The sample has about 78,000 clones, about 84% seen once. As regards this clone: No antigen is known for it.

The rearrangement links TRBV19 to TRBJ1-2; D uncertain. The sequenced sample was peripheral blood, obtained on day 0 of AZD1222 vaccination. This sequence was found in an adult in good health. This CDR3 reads CASLGLRIYGYTF. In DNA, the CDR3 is TGTGCCAGCCTCGGATTGCGGATCTATGGCTACACCTTC.